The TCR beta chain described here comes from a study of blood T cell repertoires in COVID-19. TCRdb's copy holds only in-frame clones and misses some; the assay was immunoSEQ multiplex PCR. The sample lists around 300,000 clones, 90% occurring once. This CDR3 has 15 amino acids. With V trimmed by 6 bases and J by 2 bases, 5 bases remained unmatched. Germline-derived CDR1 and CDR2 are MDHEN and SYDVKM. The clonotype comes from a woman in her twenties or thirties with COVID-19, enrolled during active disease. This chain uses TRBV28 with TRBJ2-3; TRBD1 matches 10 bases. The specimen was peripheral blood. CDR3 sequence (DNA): TGTGCCAGCAGCTTGACAGGGGGCTTCACAGATACGCAGTATTTT. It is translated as CASSLTGGFTDTQYF.